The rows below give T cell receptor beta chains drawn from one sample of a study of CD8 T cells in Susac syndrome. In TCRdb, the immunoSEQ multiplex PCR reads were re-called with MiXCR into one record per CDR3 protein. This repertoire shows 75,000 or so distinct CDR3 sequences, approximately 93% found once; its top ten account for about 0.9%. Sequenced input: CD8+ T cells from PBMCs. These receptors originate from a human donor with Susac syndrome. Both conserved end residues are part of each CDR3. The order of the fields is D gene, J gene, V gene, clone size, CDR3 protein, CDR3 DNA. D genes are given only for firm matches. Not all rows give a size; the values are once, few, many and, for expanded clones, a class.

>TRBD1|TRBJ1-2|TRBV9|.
CASSVAGTGNYGYTF
TGTGCCAGCAGCGTAGCGGGGACAGGGAACTATGGCTACACCTTC
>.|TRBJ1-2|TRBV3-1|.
CASSRNLGEKGYTF
TGTGCCAGCAGCCGAAACCTGGGGGAGAAGGGCTACACCTTC
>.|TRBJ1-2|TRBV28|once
CASSPTGIYLGYTF
TGTGCCAGCAGCCCCACAGGGATCTATCTTGGCTACACCTTC
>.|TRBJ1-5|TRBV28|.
CATNQGSSQPQHF
TGTGCCACCAACCAGGGATCGAGTCAGCCCCAGCATTTT
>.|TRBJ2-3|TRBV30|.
CASEGGGADTQYF
TGTGCCTCAGAAGGAGGGGGGGCTGATACGCAGTATTTT
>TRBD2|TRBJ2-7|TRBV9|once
CASSVGLAGAYEQYF
TGTGCCAGCAGCGTCGGACTAGCGGGAGCCTACGAGCAGTACTTC
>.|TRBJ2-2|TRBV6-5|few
CASSTGGELFF
TGTGCCAGTAGCACGGGGGGGGAGCTGTTTTTT
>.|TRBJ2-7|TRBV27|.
CASSSGPLLGQYF
TGTGCCAGCAGTTCAGGGCCTTTATTAGGGCAGTACTTC
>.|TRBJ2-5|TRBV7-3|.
CASSHGGTQETQYF
TGTGCCAGCAGCCACGGGGGGACACAAGAGACCCAGTACTTC
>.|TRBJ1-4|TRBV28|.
CASSFSAPATNEKLFF
TGTGCCAGCAGTTTCTCAGCTCCTGCAACTAATGAAAAACTGTTTTTT
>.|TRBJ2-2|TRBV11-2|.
CASSFSLTATNTGELFF
TGTGCCAGCAGCTTCAGTCTCACAGCAACGAACACCGGGGAGCTGTTTTTT
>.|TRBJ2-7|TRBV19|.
CASSIDKGDEQYF
TGTGCCAGTAGTATAGATAAAGGGGACGAGCAGTACTTC
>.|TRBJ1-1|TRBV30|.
CAFGTANTEAFF
TGTGCCTTCGGAACAGCAAACACTGAAGCTTTCTTT
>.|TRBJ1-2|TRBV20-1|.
CSARDGGYTF
TGCAGTGCTAGAGATGGTGGCTACACCTTC
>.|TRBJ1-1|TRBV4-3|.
CASSHGHMNTEAFF
TGCGCCAGCAGCCACGGACACATGAACACTGAAGCTTTCTTT
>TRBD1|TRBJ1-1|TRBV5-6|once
CASSLLAGGFTEAFF
TGTGCCAGCAGCCTTCTGGCAGGGGGTTTCACTGAAGCTTTCTTT
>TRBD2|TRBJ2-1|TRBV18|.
CASSPLAGEDNEQFF
TGTGCCAGCTCACCCCTAGCGGGGGAAGACAATGAGCAGTTCTTC
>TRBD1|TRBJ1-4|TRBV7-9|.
CASSFAGGGRVEKLFF
TGTGCCAGCAGCTTTGCAGGGGGCGGTCGGGTTGAAAAACTGTTTTTT
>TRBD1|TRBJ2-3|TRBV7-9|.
CASSFVGQGSDTQYF
TGTGCCAGCAGCTTTGTGGGACAGGGGTCAGATACGCAGTATTTT
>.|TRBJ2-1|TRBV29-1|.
CSVEGGSYNEQFF
TGCAGCGTTGAAGGTGGGTCCTACAATGAGCAGTTCTTC
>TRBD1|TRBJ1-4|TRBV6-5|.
CASGTGFEKLFF
TGTGCCAGCGGGACAGGGTTTGAAAAACTGTTTTTT
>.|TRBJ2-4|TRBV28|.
CASSLFPGQNIQYF
TGTGCCAGCAGTTTATTCCCAGGGCAAAACATTCAGTACTTC
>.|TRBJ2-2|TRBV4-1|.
CASSQAPGIAGSGELFF
TGCGCCAGCAGCCAAGCCCCAGGGATAGCAGGATCCGGGGAGCTGTTTTTT
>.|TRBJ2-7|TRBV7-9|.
CASSPLAYEQYF
TGTGCCAGCAGCCCGCTGGCCTACGAGCAGTACTTC
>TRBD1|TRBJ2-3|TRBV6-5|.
CASTPQGGEDTQYF
TGTGCCAGCACCCCACAGGGGGGTGAAGATACGCAGTATTTT
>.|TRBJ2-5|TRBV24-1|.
CATSGSQETQYF
TGTGCCACCAGTGGCAGCCAAGAGACCCAGTACTTC
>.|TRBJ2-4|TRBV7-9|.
CASSLDGTLAKNIQYF
TGTGCCAGCAGCTTAGATGGGACCCTAGCCAAAAACATTCAGTACTTC
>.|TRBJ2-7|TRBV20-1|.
CSARLTNTYEQYF
TGCAGTGCTAGACTGACCAACACCTACGAGCAGTACTTC
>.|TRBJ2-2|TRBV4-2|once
CASSQELRESGLGGRELFF
TGTGCCAGCAGCCAAGAATTGAGAGAGAGCGGGTTGGGGGGCCGGGAGCTGTTTTTT
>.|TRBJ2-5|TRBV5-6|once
CASSLATPYSETQYF
TGTGCCAGCAGCTTGGCGACCCCTTATTCAGAGACCCAGTACTTC
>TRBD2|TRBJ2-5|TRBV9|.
CASSRESGGETQYF
TGTGCCAGCAGCCGGGAAAGCGGGGGGGAGACCCAGTACTTC
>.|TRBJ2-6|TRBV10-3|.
CAISESMGDPRFSGANVLTF
TGTGCCATCAGTGAGTCGATGGGGGACCCCCGTTTTTCTGGGGCCAACGTCCTGACTTTC
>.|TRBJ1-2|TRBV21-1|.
CASSKRTEKNYGYTF
TGTGCCAGCAGCAAGCGGACAGAGAAGAACTATGGCTACACCTTC
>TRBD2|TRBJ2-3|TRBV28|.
CASSTGTRMFTDTQYF
TGTGCCAGCAGTACCGGGACTAGGATGTTCACAGATACGCAGTATTTT
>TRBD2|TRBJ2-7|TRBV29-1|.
CSVALAGAYEQYF
TGCAGCGTGGCGCTAGCGGGAGCCTACGAGCAGTACTTC
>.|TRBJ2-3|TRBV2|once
CASTEDLGSEGSDTQYF
TGTGCCAGCACCGAAGATCTGGGCTCAGAGGGATCGGATACGCAGTATTTT
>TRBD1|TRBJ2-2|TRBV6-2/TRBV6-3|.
CASSSGTELIGELFF
TGTGCCAGCAGTTCCGGGACAGAACTCATCGGGGAGCTGTTTTTT
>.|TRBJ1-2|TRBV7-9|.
CASSLARNGYTF
TGTGCCAGCAGCTTAGCAAGGAATGGCTACACCTTC
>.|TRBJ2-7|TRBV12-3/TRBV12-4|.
CASRVGTRSYEQYF
TGTGCCAGCAGAGTCGGGACTCGCAGCTACGAGCAGTACTTC
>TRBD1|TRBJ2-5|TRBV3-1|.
CASSQDAGGSETQYF
TGTGCCAGCAGCCAAGATGCAGGGGGCTCAGAGACCCAGTACTTC
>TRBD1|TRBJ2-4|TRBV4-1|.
CASSQESGGILAKNIQYF
TGCGCCAGCAGCCAAGAGTCAGGGGGAATTTTAGCCAAAAACATTCAGTACTTC
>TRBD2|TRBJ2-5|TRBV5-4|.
CASSSGGQETQYF
TGTGCCAGCAGCTCGGGGGGCCAAGAGACCCAGTACTTC
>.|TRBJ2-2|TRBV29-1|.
CSVLYHGELFF
TGCAGCGTCCTGTACCACGGGGAGCTGTTTTTT
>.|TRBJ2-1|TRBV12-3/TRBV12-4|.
CASSSPANEQFF
TGTGCCAGCAGTTCCCCTGCCAATGAGCAGTTCTTC
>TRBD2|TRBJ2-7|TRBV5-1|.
CASKLAGTEQYF
TGCGCCAGCAAACTAGCGGGAACCGAGCAGTACTTC
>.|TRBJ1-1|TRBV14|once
CASSQGGSEAFF
TGTGCCAGCAGCCAAGGGGGCAGTGAAGCTTTCTTT
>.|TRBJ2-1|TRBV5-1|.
CASSSLTMTYNEQFF
TGCGCCAGCAGCTCGCTAACTATGACCTACAATGAGCAGTTCTTC
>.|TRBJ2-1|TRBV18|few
CASSDTGAYNEQFF
TGTGCCAGCTCAGATACCGGGGCCTACAATGAGCAGTTCTTC
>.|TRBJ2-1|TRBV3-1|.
CASSHQGPPDEQFF
TGTGCCAGCAGCCATCAGGGACCCCCCGATGAGCAGTTCTTC
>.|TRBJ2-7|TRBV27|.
CASSFSASQDYEQYF
TGTGCCAGCAGTTTTTCCGCCAGCCAAGACTACGAGCAGTACTTC
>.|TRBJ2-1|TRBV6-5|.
CASSYNKADNEQFF
TGTGCCAGCAGTTACAACAAGGCAGACAATGAGCAGTTCTTC
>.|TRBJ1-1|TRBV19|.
CASSSPDITNTEAFF
TGTGCCAGTAGTAGCCCGGACATAACGAACACTGAAGCTTTCTTT
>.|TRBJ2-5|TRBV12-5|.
CASGKGPQETQYF
TGTGCTAGTGGTAAAGGACCGCAAGAGACCCAGTACTTC
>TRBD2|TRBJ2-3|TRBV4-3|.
CASSQEGEGPGTDTQYF
TGCGCCAGCAGCCAAGAAGGGGAGGGCCCTGGCACAGATACGCAGTATTTT
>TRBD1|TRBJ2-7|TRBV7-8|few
CASSSGQGSSYEQYF
TGTGCCAGCAGCTCGGGACAGGGGTCCTCCTACGAGCAGTACTTC
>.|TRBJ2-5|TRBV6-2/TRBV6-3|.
CASSYSRSDYRETQYF
TGTGCCAGCAGTTACTCGAGATCCGACTACAGGGAGACCCAGTACTTC
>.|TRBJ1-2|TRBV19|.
CASKIFSGTIYGYTF
TGTGCCAGTAAAATCTTCTCCGGGACGATTTATGGCTACACCTTC
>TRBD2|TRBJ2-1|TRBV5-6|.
CASSPTSGGGYNEQFF
TGTGCCAGCAGCCCGACTAGCGGGGGTGGATACAATGAGCAGTTCTTC
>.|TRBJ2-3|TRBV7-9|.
CASSSAAGNTQYF
TGTGCCAGCAGCTCCGCAGCGGGTAATACGCAGTATTTT
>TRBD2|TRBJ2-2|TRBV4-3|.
CASSPSGNGAGELFF
TGCGCCAGCAGCCCTAGCGGTAATGGGGCCGGGGAGCTGTTTTTT